The source of this T cell receptor (beta chain) is a study of early T cells in non-severe SARS-CoV-2 infection. This clonotype was observed at least ten times. Germline CDR1 reads SGHAT; CDR2 reads FQNNGV. V was shortened by 1 base and J by 3 bases, with 6 bases between the two germline ends. The CDR3 consists of 13 residues. Unique molecular identifiers were attached to individual cDNA molecules. TCRdb redid the calling of the 5' RACE reads with MiXCR, one entry per CDR3 protein. The data contain about 47,000 distinct CDR3 sequences, more than 9.5% of them singletons. Sample: whole blood. The chain recombines TRBV11-2 with TRBJ2-5; D is ambiguous. This sequence originates from an adult who was a healthcare worker with PCR-confirmed SARS-CoV-2 infection or an uninfected control (not recorded which). The CDR3 loop reads CASSLGTEETQYF. For the CDR3, the DNA is TGTGCCAGCAGCTTAGGAACAGAAGAGACCCAGTACTTC.